The 9 T cell receptor beta chains below come from one sample, sequenced in a study of shared clonotypes between healthy human individuals. TCRdb's copy holds only in-frame clones and misses some; the assay was immunoSEQ multiplex PCR. In the table there are over a million clones, 75% to 80% of which are singletons. Sequencing was done on a sample of memory CD4+ T cells from PBMCs. The subset was: CD45RA-negative fraction. These receptors originate from a man aged 18 to 30 in good health. Some clones in this sample may be carry-over from other donors' samples.

A note on this clone: A far larger clone is one base from this, pointing to a likely read error. In the same sample, other DNA sequences code for this CDR3. The gene calls are TRBV29-1 and TRBJ1-2; D is unresolved. The CDR3 loop spans 12 amino acids. Germline CDR1 and CDR2: SQVTM and ANQGSEA. The V gene lost 3 bases and the J gene lost 1 base, with 6 bases spanning the gap. The CDR3 protein is CSVEDHNYGYTF. In DNA form, the CDR3 reads TGCAGCGTTGAGGACCATAACTATGGCTACACCTTC.

This clone showed up just once. The rearrangement uses TRBV5-1 and TRBJ2-5, with TRBD1 identical over 8 bases. The CDR3 is 15 residues long. Germline CDR1 SGHRS, CDR2 YFSETQ. V shed 1 base, J shed 5 bases, and the junction held 7 bases outside the gene matches. CDR3 residues: CASSLLSGGPETQYF. CDR3 bases: TGCGCCAGCAGCTTGTTGTCAGGGGGCCCGGAGACCCAGTACTTC.

J is TRBJ2-3 and V is TRBV10-1; no reliable D call. The CDR3 contains 14 residues. The V end was cut by 7 bases, the J end by 1 base, with 12 bases between. The V gene's germline CDR1 is WNHNN and CDR2 SYGVQD (reference sequence). CDR3 protein: CASNPTGRTDTQYF. DNA of the CDR3: TGCGCCAGCAACCCGACGGGCCGCACAGATACGCAGTATTTT.

The V and J genes are TRBV21-1 and TRBJ1-2; TRBD1 is the table's D call and was not checked against the DNA. TRBV21-1 is designated a pseudogene. The CDR3 runs 15 residues. The CDR3 sequence is CASSKVCNRVGGYTF. The CDR3 coding sequence is TGTGCCAGCAGCAAAGTATGCAACAGGGTAGGTGGCTACACCTTC.

The chain joins TRBV9 to TRBJ2-6; maybe TRBD1 (6 bases). The germline gives CDR1 SGDLS, CDR2 YYNGEE. V dropped 2 bases and J dropped 0 bases, with 12 bases sitting between them. This CDR3 contains 17 residues. CDR3 sequence: CASSVDRLPSGANVLTF. Written as DNA, the CDR3 is TGTGCCAGCAGCGTCGACAGGTTGCCCTCTGGGGCCAACGTCCTGACTTTC.

V and J are TRBV5-1 and TRBJ1-2, with 9 bases that match TRBD1. CDR3 length: 15 amino acids. In germline, CDR1 is SGHRS, CDR2 YFSETQ. The V and J ends lost 5 bases and 3 bases, in that order; junction bases with no gene match: 8. The CDR3 spells CASRISGQGYYGYTF. CDR3 DNA sequence: TGCGCCAGCAGAATCTCGGGACAGGGTTACTATGGCTACACCTTC.

This clone has more than one count but fewer than ten. V gene TRBV7-2 combines with J gene TRBJ2-5; TRBD2 matches at 7 bases. The CDR3 spans 15 residues. Germline V gives CDR1 SGHTA, CDR2 FQGNSA. The junction had 4 bases not matched to a gene; V was cut back by 1 base and J by 2 bases. The CDR3 bases are TGTGCCAGCAGCTTAGGGAGGCGGGGGCAAGAGACCCAGTACTTC. It encodes CASSLGRRGQETQYF. Together with reference TRBV7-2 and TRBJ2-5, the CDR3 gives the full variable domain: GAGVSQSPSNKVTEKGKDVELRCDPISGHTALYWYRQSLGQGLEFLIYFQGNSAPDKSGLPSDRFSAERTGGSVSTLTIQRTQQEDSAVYLCASSLGRRGQETQYFGPGTRLLVL.

The CDR3 here is CASSRQVGGDYGYTF. CDR3 bases: TGTGCCAGCAGTAGACAGGTTGGAGGGGACTATGGCTACACCTTC. J is TRBJ1-2 and V is TRBV27; tentative D call: TRBD1 (6 bases). Between the trimmed V and J ends, which lost 5 bases and 3 bases, there was a span of 16 bases. Germline values: CDR1 MNHEY, CDR2 SMNVEV (reference sequence). The CDR3 is 15 residues long.

In this sample, this clone turned up many times. This chain uses TRBV19 with TRBJ2-1; 16 nucleotides line up with TRBD2. The J segment lost 10 bases and the V segment lost 10 bases, leaving 1 base of the junction unmatched. Looked up from germline, CDR1 is LNHDA and CDR2 is SQIVND (reference sequence). The CDR3 extends over 12 amino acids. The CDR3 nucleotides read TGTGCCACGGGACTAGCGGGAGGGGAGCAGTTCTTC. Translating gives CATGLAGGEQFF.